The 25 T cell receptor beta chains in this list originate from one sample, sequenced in a study of T cells in Graves' hyperthyroidism and ophthalmopathy. Researchers amplified the TCR beta CDR3 regions from RNA transcripts. The HTBI primer set served for first-round RT-PCR of the TCR CDR3. One entry per CDR3 protein, called by TCRdb with MiXCR from the multiplex PCR reads. The table has 450,000 to 600,000 distinct CDR3 sequences, nearly 20% seen once. The sample was blood. The receptors shown here come from a man aged 40-50 years with Graves' ophthalmopathy.

This clonotype was found many times. The chain has TRBV30 and TRBJ2-2; D unresolved. Germline CDR1 is GTSNPN and CDR2 is SVGIG (reference sequence). This CDR3 has 13 amino acids. V was clipped by 8 bases and J by 4 bases, with 14 bases between them. As DNA, the CDR3 is TGTGCCGCCAACTCCGCGACCACCGGGGAGCTGTTTTTT. Translated, it gives CAANSATTGELFF.

This clonotype came up many times. The chain uses TRBV30 and TRBJ2-2; 8 nucleotides match TRBD2. The CDR3 spans 14 residues. Trimming cost V 0 bases and J 4 bases; bases outside gene matches: 1. Germline V gene lookup returns CDR1 GTSNPN and CDR2 SVGIG (reference sequence). The chain's CDR3 is CAWSVAGGTGELFF. DNA for the CDR3: TGTGCCTGGAGTGTCGCGGGAGGCACCGGGGAGCTGTTTTTT.

In its sample, this clonotype was seen many times. V and J are TRBV12-3 or TRBV12-4 and TRBJ2-3, with 13 nucleotides matching TRBD2. The CDR3 totals 16 residues. V lost 6 bases and J lost 1; bases outside the gene matches: 4. CDR3 nucleotide sequence: TGTGCCAGCAGCCTTGGACTAGCGGGAGGCACAGATACGCAGTATTTT. Its protein product is CASSLGLAGGTDTQYF.

The rearrangement links TRBV7-8 to TRBJ2-5; D is undetermined. CDR1 and CDR2 from the germline V gene are SGHVS and FQNEAQ. The V end was cut by 5 bases, the J end by 2 bases, with 15 bases between. This CDR3 is 15 amino acids long. The DNA for the CDR3 is TGTGCCAGCAGCCCCTTTCCAGGCGAACAAGAGACCCAGTACTTC. It is translated as CASSPFPGEQETQYF.

V usage is TRBV7-2 and J usage is TRBJ2-2; tentative D call: TRBD2 (6 bases). The CDR3 is 17 residues long. Germline CDR1 and CDR2: SGHTA and FQGNSA. V was trimmed by 1 base and J by 0 bases, leaving 12 bases between them. The CDR3 DNA is TGTGCCAGCAGCTTAGATAATCGCGGGGCGAACACCGGGGAGCTGTTTTTT. Encoded protein: CASSLDNRGANTGELFF.

The chain employs TRBV7-3 and TRBJ2-1; 9 bases agree with TRBD2. Germline CDR1 is SGHTA and CDR2 is FQGTGA. The length of the CDR3 is 16 residues. With V trimmed by 2 bases and J by 5 bases, 7 bases remained unmatched. In nucleotides, the CDR3 is TGTGCCAGCAGCTTACGTCTAGCGGGACTCAACAATGAGCAGTTCTTC. It codes for CASSLRLAGLNNEQFF.

This chain joins TRBV5-6 and TRBJ1-2; TRBD1 aligns across 9 bases. The V gene end was trimmed by 0 bases and the J gene end by 5 bases; junction bases not matched to a gene: 11. The CDR3 loop spans 17 amino acids. Per the germline V gene, CDR1 is SGHDT and CDR2 is YYEEEE. DNA of the CDR3: TGTGCCAGCAGCTTGGGGGGACAGGGAGCGTACGTGTATGGCTACACCTTC. Translating gives CASSLGGQGAYVYGYTF. Complete variable domain (other parts from reference TRBV5-6 and TRBJ1-2): DAGVTQSPTHLIKTRGQQVTLRCSPKSGHDTVSWYQQALGQGPQFIFQYYEEEERQRGNFPDRFSGHQFPNYSSELNVNALLLGDSALYLCASSLGGQGAYVYGYTFGSGTRLTVV.

This clonotype was found many times. The chain uses TRBV11-2 and TRBJ1-2, with D perhaps TRBD1 (5 bases). The CDR3 consists of 14 residues. The V gene lost 1 base and the J gene lost 2 bases, with 8 bases spanning the gap. In germline, CDR1 is SGHAT, CDR2 FQNNGV. The CDR3 here is CASSLAQGNYGYTF. CDR3 bases: TGTGCCAGCAGCTTAGCCCAGGGCAACTATGGCTACACCTTC.

Ten or more counts support this clonotype. V gene TRBV11-2 combines with J gene TRBJ1-2; D is ambiguous. Trimming shortened V by 0 bases and J by 5 bases, and 25 bases separated the two germline ends. From germline, CDR1 is SGHAT and CDR2 FQNNGV. The CDR3 is 19 amino acids. The CDR3 nucleotides are TGTGCCAGCAGCTTAGACCCTACACGGACGAGGCAATACCAATATGGCTACACCTTC. Amino acids: CASSLDPTRTRQYQYGYTF.

A few counts support this clonotype. The chain uses TRBV6-1 and TRBJ1-2; a weak D match, TRBD1 (5 bases). The CDR3 is 13 residues long. The V end was cut by 3 bases, the J end by 6 bases, with 11 bases between. Looked up from germline, CDR1 is MNHNS and CDR2 is SASEGT. The chain's CDR3 is CASSDLAGNGYTF. CDR3 DNA: TGTGCCAGCAGTGACCTGGCAGGGAATGGCTACACCTTC.

The gene calls are TRBV14 and TRBJ1-3; D unclear. V shed 0 bases and J shed 2 bases, with 5 bases lying between them. The CDR3 runs 14 residues. Germline V gives CDR1 SGHDN, CDR2 FVKESK. DNA of the CDR3: TGTGCCAGCAGCCAAGACACAGCTGGAAACACCATATATTTT. Translated: CASSQDTAGNTIYF.

This clonotype was counted ten times or more. The gene calls are TRBV10-2 and TRBJ2-7; D gene ambiguous. The V gene's germline CDR1 is WSHSY and CDR2 SAAADI. CDR3 length: 16 residues. V was cut by 0 bases and J by 2 bases, with 14 bases left in between. CDR3 sequence (DNA): TGCGCCAGCAGTGAGTCTGGAACACCCAGACCCTACGAGCAGTACTTC. This codes for CASSESGTPRPYEQYF.

This clonotype was observed a handful of times. The V gene is TRBV6-6, the J gene TRBJ2-7; 16 nucleotides agree with TRBD2. Germline values: CDR1 MNHNY, CDR2 SVGAGI (reference sequence). The junction had 2 bases not matched to a gene; V was cut back by 0 bases and J by 9 bases. The CDR3 loop spans 15 amino acids. CDR3 DNA sequence: TGTGCCAGCAGTTACTCAGGGACTAGCGGGGGGGGGCAGTACTTC. Its protein product is CASSYSGTSGGGQYF.

Turning to this clonotype: A much larger clone is a single base away; this may be a read error. This chain links TRBV30 with TRBJ1-2, with TRBD1 matching 9 bases. CDR1 and CDR2 from the germline V gene are GTSNPN and SVGIG (reference sequence). The CDR3 totals 13 residues. The chain's CDR3 is CAWGQGFNYSYTF. For the CDR3, the DNA is TGTGCCTGGGGACAGGGGTTTAACTATAGCTACACCTTC.

This clonotype showed up many times. The CDR3 spells CASSPPPGYDEQYF. The CDR3 bases are TGTGCCAGCTCACCTCCTCCAGGCTACGACGAGCAGTACTTC. The J gene is TRBJ2-7, the V gene TRBV18; D is undetermined. This CDR3 region has 14 residues. In germline, CDR1 is KGHSH, CDR2 LQKENI. Trimming cost V 3 bases and J 5 bases, with 14 bases left between them.

This clonotype has a count of ten or more. The V gene is TRBV28, the J gene TRBJ2-1, with D maybe TRBD1 (5 bases). Germline CDR1 and CDR2: MDHEN and SYDVKM. V lost 8 bases, J lost 0 bases, and 14 bases lay in between. The CDR3 consists of 15 residues. The CDR3 reads CASDEQVSSYNEQFF. DNA of the CDR3: TGTGCCAGCGACGAACAGGTTTCCTCCTACAATGAGCAGTTCTTC.

This chain joins TRBV15 and TRBJ1-5; D gene uncertain. The CDR3 sequence is 16 residues long. The V and J ends lost 4 bases and 0 bases respectively, with 13 bases between them. In germline, CDR1 is LNHNV, CDR2 YYDKDF (reference sequence). CDR3 DNA sequence: TGTGCCACCAGCATATTCCCTTCTTATAGCAATCAGCCCCAGCATTTT. It yields the protein CATSIFPSYSNQPQHF.

With respect to this clonotype: This may be a read error, as it is one base from a much larger clone. The chain employs TRBV5-1 and TRBJ1-2, with a weak D call TRBD1 (5 bases). This CDR3 comprises 13 residues. Trimming took 0 bases from V and 6 from J, leaving 9 bases between them. Per the germline V gene, CDR1 is SGHRS and CDR2 is YFSETQ. CDR3 nucleotides: TGCGCCAGCAGCTTGGGTGTACAGGATGGCTACACCTTC. This sequence encodes CASSLGVQDGYTF.

This clonotype came up a few times. This may be a read error: a much more frequent sequence differs by one nucleotide. The rearrangement joins TRBV30 to TRBJ2-7; D not resolved. The CDR3 length is 13 residues. The V end lost 4 bases, the J end lost 2 bases, and 12 bases lay between the germline ends. CDR1 is GTSNPN and CDR2 is SVGIG in the germline V gene (reference sequence). CDR3 in amino acids: CAWKSTTTYEQYF. The CDR3 bases are TGTGCCTGGAAATCGACAACAACCTACGAGCAGTACTTC.

V usage is TRBV18 and J usage is TRBJ1-1; a possible D gene is TRBD1 (5 bases). Germline lookup yields CDR1 KGHSH and CDR2 LQKENI. The length of the CDR3 is 12 residues. V was shortened by 3 bases and J by 8 bases, with 10 bases between the two germline ends. The CDR3 region has the DNA TGTGCCAGCTCACCCCCGCCAGGGGAAGCTTTCTTT. Protein product: CASSPPPGEAFF.

Ten or more counts support this clonotype. The J gene is TRBJ1-2, the V gene TRBV13; D ambiguous. CDR3 length: 12 residues. The germline V gene encodes CDR1 PRHDT and CDR2 FYEKMQ (reference sequence). V lost 1 base, J lost 4 bases, and 4 bases lay in between. CDR3 in DNA: TGTGCCAGCAGCTTAGCGTCCTATGGCTACACCTTC. It is translated as CASSLASYGYTF.

This clonotype was counted only a few times. The chain combines TRBV6-1 with TRBJ2-5; 11 positions match TRBD2. The V and J ends lost 9 bases and 4 bases, in that order; junction bases with no gene match: 16. This CDR3 region has 17 residues. Germline CDR1 is MNHNS and CDR2 is SASEGT. CDR3 region: CASSYGLAGGFIETQYF. The CDR3 bases are TGTGCCAGTTCTTACGGGCTAGCGGGGGGTTTTATAGAGACCCAGTACTTC.

The chain carries TRBV25-1 and TRBJ1-2; 8 positions agree with TRBD1. This CDR3 is 15 amino acids long. V lost 2 bases, J lost 8 bases, and 10 bases stayed unmatched. Germline V gives CDR1 MGHDK, CDR2 SYGVNS. CDR3: CASSELTGALQGYTF. DNA of the CDR3: TGTGCCAGCAGTGAACTGACAGGGGCACTACAGGGCTACACCTTC.

This clonotype was seen at least ten times. The chain joins TRBV11-2 to TRBJ2-3; D possibly corresponds to TRBD1 (6 bases). The CDR3 consists of 15 residues. V was cut by 4 bases and J by 7 bases, with 18 bases left in between. CDR1 and CDR2 (germline): SGHAT, FQNNGV. The CDR3: CASSSAGDGRNTQYF. The CDR3 nucleotides are TGTGCCAGCAGCTCGGCAGGGGATGGGAGAAATACGCAGTATTTT.

This clonotype occurred a few times. This chain joins TRBV4-1 and TRBJ1-6; TRBD1 matches at 8 bases. The length of the CDR3 is 16 residues. Germline CDR1 MGHRA, CDR2 YSYEKL. V dropped 1 base and J dropped 10; count of bases not matched to a gene: 9. This CDR3 is CASSQVRGQVGSPLHF. The CDR3 coding sequence is TGCGCCAGCAGCCAAGTGAGGGGACAGGTGGGATCACCCCTCCACTTT.